Below are 32 T cell receptor beta chains sequenced from a single sample in a study of identical twins. TCRdb reprocessed the 5' RACE reads via MiXCR and lists one record per CDR3 protein. The data hold about 490,000 distinct CDR3 sequences, with roughly 15% observed a single time. The sample was also reused in another study, on yellow fever vaccine responses in identical twins.

The sequencing input was CD4+ T cells sorted from blood. Receptors originate from a woman under 30 in good health.

The genes are TRBV10-3 and TRBJ2-7, with D perhaps TRBD2 (5 bases). This CDR3 spans 14 amino acids. Germline CDR1 reads ENHRY; CDR2 reads SYGVKD. Trimming shortened V by 3 bases and J by 5 bases, and 14 bases separated the two germline ends. CDR3 DNA: TGTGCCATCAGTGACTTGTCAGGAGGACACGAGCAGTACTTC. Its protein product is CAISDLSGGHEQYF.

The rearrangement uses TRBV20-1 and TRBJ1-1; D is unresolved. With 1 base removed from V and 5 bases from J, the gap between germline ends came to 11 bases. From germline, CDR1 is DFQATT and CDR2 SNEGSKA (reference sequence). The CDR3 is 13 amino acids. The CDR3 is CSARAPGRTEAFF. CDR3 DNA: TGCAGTGCTAGAGCTCCAGGACGGACTGAAGCTTTCTTT.

V gene TRBV2 combines with J gene TRBJ2-5; tentative D call: TRBD1 (5 bases). Between the trimmed V and J ends, which lost 8 bases and 2 bases, there was a span of 12 bases. CDR3 length: 13 residues. Germline CDR1 reads SNHLY; CDR2 reads FYNNEI. CDR3 DNA: TGTGCCAGCGTCCAGGGCCGGCAAGAGACCCAGTACTTC. It is translated as CASVQGRQETQYF.

This clonotype was found a few times. The rearrangement uses TRBV9 and TRBJ2-3; TRBD1 matches 10 bases. The V and J ends lost 4 bases and 2 bases, in that order; junction bases with no gene match: 10. The CDR3 contains 17 residues. Germline V lookup: CDR1 SGDLS, CDR2 YYNGEE. CDR3 DNA sequence: TGTGCCAGCAGCCCGGGGACAGGGGTCCCCCTCACAGATACGCAGTATTTT. This gives the protein CASSPGTGVPLTDTQYF.

The rearrangement joins TRBV3-1 to TRBJ1-4; weak D call: TRBD1 (5 bases). V lost 4 bases and J 0 bases, leaving 9 bases between the germline ends. In germline, CDR1 is LGHDT, CDR2 YNNKEL (reference sequence). CDR3 length equals 15 residues. The CDR3 nucleotides read TGTGCCAGCAGCCGGGGACCTGCAACTAATGAAAAACTGTTTTTT. This gives the protein CASSRGPATNEKLFF.

The rearrangement uses TRBV5-1 and TRBJ2-4; perhaps D is TRBD1 or TRBD2 (5 bases each). Deletions cut 3 bases from V and 2 bases from J, with 9 bases between. Germline V gene lookup returns CDR1 SGHRS and CDR2 YFSETQ. This CDR3 comprises 14 residues. The CDR3 bases are TGCGCCAGCAGCTCATCGGGGCCCAAAAACATTCAGTACTTC. Amino acid sequence: CASSSSGPKNIQYF.

CDR3 DNA sequence: TGTGCCAGCTCACCCTGGACTAGCGGGAGTCGGGGAAATGAGCAGTTCTTC. Translated, it gives CASSPWTSGSRGNEQFF. V and J are TRBV18 and TRBJ2-1; TRBD2 aligns across 13 bases. There are 17 residues in the CDR3. Germline CDR1 is KGHSH and CDR2 is LQKENI. Losses at the gene ends were 3 bases for V and 7 bases for J; bases not matched to a gene: 9.

The chain carries TRBV5-6 and TRBJ2-2, with a tentative D call TRBD2 (6 bases). Looked up from germline, CDR1 is SGHDT and CDR2 is YYEEEE. V lost 1 base and J 6 bases, leaving 13 bases between the germline ends. This CDR3 region has 15 residues. CDR3 sequence reads: CASSLFGREAGELFF. DNA of the CDR3: TGTGCCAGCAGCTTGTTCGGGCGGGAAGCCGGGGAGCTGTTTTTT.

This clonotype was seen only a few times. This rearrangement joins TRBV5-6 to TRBJ1-5, with TRBD1 as a possible D gene (5 bases). The CDR3 has 16 residues. The germline V and J ends were trimmed by 4 bases and 0 bases, with 14 bases remaining between them. Germline values: CDR1 SGHDT, CDR2 YYEEEE. The CDR3 region has the DNA TGTGCCAGCAGCCTGGGGCCTCCTTATAGCAATCAGCCCCAGCATTTT. This encodes CASSLGPPYSNQPQHF.

The chain carries TRBV4-2 and TRBJ2-5; 10 bases fit TRBD1. The CDR3 covers 18 residues. V shed 3 bases, J shed 7 bases, and the junction held 17 bases outside the gene matches. Germline V CDR1 and CDR2: LGHNA, YNFKEQ. CDR3 DNA: TGTGCCAGCAGCCATCCCAGTAGGGGACAGGGGACCCTGGGGACCCAGTACTTC. It yields the protein CASSHPSRGQGTLGTQYF.

This clonotype appeared a few times. This chain connects TRBV12-3 or TRBV12-4 to TRBJ2-6, with a weak D call TRBD1 (5 bases). The germline V and J ends were trimmed by 9 bases and 1 base, with 25 bases remaining between them. The length of the CDR3 is 19 residues. The CDR3 protein is CASGGVQAISFSGANVLTF. Written as DNA, the CDR3 is TGTGCCAGTGGTGGGGTACAGGCGATATCATTTTCTGGGGCCAACGTCCTGACTTTC.

The sample holds a few counts of this clonotype. The rearrangement uses TRBV29-1 and TRBJ2-1; D remains ambiguous. Germline V lookup: CDR1 SQVTM, CDR2 ANQGSEA. Trimming left V 4 bases short and J 6 bases short, with 7 bases between. This CDR3 comprises 11 residues. The CDR3 DNA reads TGCAGCGTTGTCCGTAGCAATGAGCAGTTCTTC. Translated, it gives CSVVRSNEQFF.

This chain connects TRBV18 to TRBJ2-3; TRBD2 matches at 10 bases. The CDR3 is 15 amino acids. Germline-derived CDR1 and CDR2 are KGHSH and LQKENI. V lost 2 bases to trimming and J lost 4 bases; unmatched junction nucleotides: 3. As DNA, the CDR3 is TGTGCCAGCTCACCAAGACTAGCGGGCTCAGATACGCAGTATTTT. It yields the protein CASSPRLAGSDTQYF. Drawing the rest from reference TRBV18 and TRBJ2-3, the complete variable domain is NAGVMQNPRHLVRRRGQEARLRCSPMKGHSHVYWYRQLPEEGLKFMVYLQKENIIDESGMPKERFSAEFPKEGPSILRIQQVVRGDSAAYFCASSPRLAGSDTQYFGPGTRLTVL.

V and J are TRBV12-3 or TRBV12-4 and TRBJ1-1; 7 bases align to TRBD1. V shed 6 bases, J shed 3 bases, and the junction held 7 bases outside the gene matches. The CDR3 has 14 residues. The DNA of the CDR3 is TGTGCCAGCAGGGCGGGACAGTGGGACACTGAAGCTTTCTTT. This sequence encodes CASRAGQWDTEAFF.

This clonotype was detected a few times. The chain has TRBV6-5 and TRBJ2-3; 8 bases line up with TRBD2. CDR1 is MNHEY, CDR2 SVGAGI, per germline. J gave up 7 bases and V 3 bases, and 6 bases lay outside the gene matches. CDR3 size: 14 residues. DNA of the CDR3: TGTGCCAGCAGTTATGGCGGGGGGCCGTATACGCAGTATTTT. This translates into CASSYGGGPYTQYF.

The CDR3 loop is CASSFRRETEAFF. As DNA, the CDR3 is TGTGCCAGCAGTTTTCGGCGGGAAACTGAAGCTTTCTTT. The chain links TRBV6-5 to TRBJ1-1, with no clear D. The V end lost 4 bases, the J end lost 5 bases, and 11 bases lay between the germline ends. Germline V gene sequence: CDR1 MNHEY, CDR2 SVGAGI. This CDR3 has 13 amino acids.

V usage is TRBV10-3 and J usage is TRBJ2-1; D remains unclear. V dropped 9 bases and J dropped 6 bases, with 15 bases sitting between them. The germline gives CDR1 ENHRY, CDR2 SYGVKD. This CDR3 contains 13 residues. DNA for the CDR3: TGTGCCATGGGGTCGGGTTTGGGCAATGAGCAGTTCTTC. This translates into CAMGSGLGNEQFF.

The table lists this clonotype with a few counts. The chain combines TRBV5-6 with TRBJ2-5, with D possibly matching TRBD1 (5 bases). Germline V CDR1 and CDR2: SGHDT, YYEEEE. The CDR3 is made up of 14 amino acids. V was clipped by 6 bases and J by 0 bases, with 12 bases between them. CDR3 nucleotides: TGTGCCAGCACCACTGGGGCCAACCAAGAGACCCAGTACTTC. This codes for CASTTGANQETQYF.

This clonotype appeared a few times. J is TRBJ2-1 and V is TRBV20-1; 9 positions match TRBD2. The germline gives CDR1 DFQATT, CDR2 SNEGSKA (reference sequence). The CDR3 loop spans 16 amino acids. With 6 bases clipped from V and 8 bases from J, the junction kept 17 bases outside the gene matches. CDR3 DNA sequence: TGCAGTGCCCTCTTTGCGGCTAGCGGGACTAAGGATGAGCAGTTCTTC. This sequence encodes CSALFAASGTKDEQFF.

This clonotype showed up just a few times. This chain joins TRBV5-1 and TRBJ2-2, with 7 bases identical to TRBD2. There are 14 residues in the CDR3. The trim removed 6 bases at V and 0 bases at J, leaving 2 bases unmatched. Per the germline V gene, CDR1 is SGHRS and CDR2 is YFSETQ. CDR3 protein: CASNAGANTGELFF. The CDR3 DNA follows: TGCGCCAGCAATGCGGGGGCGAACACCGGGGAGCTGTTTTTT.

The J gene is TRBJ2-1, the V gene TRBV14; TRBD2 agrees at 7 bases. Germline assignment: CDR1 SGHDN and CDR2 FVKESK. The CDR3 has 17 amino acids. V was clipped by 0 bases and J by 3 bases; unmatched bases: 8. The CDR3, as DNA: TGTGCCAGCAGCCAAGATAGGGTAGCGGGCCTCTACAATGAGCAGTTCTTC. It translates to CASSQDRVAGLYNEQFF. Combining the CDR3 with reference TRBV14 and TRBJ2-1 gives the whole variable domain EAGVTQFPSHSVIEKGQTVTLRCDPISGHDNLYWYRRVMGKEIKFLLHFVKESKQDESGMPNNRFLAERTGGTYSTLKVQPAELEDSGVYFCASSQDRVAGLYNEQFFGPGTRLTVL.

This clonotype was seen only a few times. The chain uses TRBV6-1 and TRBJ2-7; D is ambiguous. Germline CDR1 is MNHNS and CDR2 is SASEGT. Trimming removed 1 base from V and 4 bases from J, with 11 bases in between. This CDR3 is built from 14 residues. CDR3 bases: TGTGCCAGCAGTGAAGGCCCGTCAGTGTACGAGCAGTACTTC. This translates into CASSEGPSVYEQYF.

This rearrangement joins TRBV25-1 to TRBJ2-5; either TRBD1 or TRBD2 may supply D (5 bases each). The germline V and J ends were trimmed by 1 base and 2 bases, with 5 bases remaining between them. Per the germline V gene, CDR1 is MGHDK and CDR2 is SYGVNS. This CDR3 contains 13 residues. The CDR3 region is CASSEWGQETQYF. The CDR3 DNA follows: TGTGCCAGCAGTGAATGGGGGCAAGAGACCCAGTACTTC.

The chain is built from TRBV12-3 or TRBV12-4 and TRBJ1-2; the D gene is possibly TRBD1 (6 bases). V lost 4 bases to trimming and J lost 7 bases, with 13 bases between them. This CDR3 has 13 residues. CDR3 in DNA: TGTGCCAGCAGTTACACAGGGTTACGTGGCTACACCTTC. Translation gives CASSYTGLRGYTF.

This clonotype was seen more than once but under ten times. The chain carries TRBV10-3 and TRBJ2-1; D perhaps matches TRBD2 (5 bases). Germline V CDR1 and CDR2: ENHRY, SYGVKD. The germline V and J ends were trimmed by 7 bases and 3 bases, with 10 bases remaining between them. The CDR3 sequence is 13 residues long. DNA of the CDR3: TGTGCCATCACCGAAGAGGGCTACAATGAGCAGTTCTTC. Translation gives CAITEEGYNEQFF.

The chain uses TRBV4-1 and TRBJ1-5; D not resolved. V shed 3 bases and J shed 2 bases, with 14 bases lying between them. Germline V lookup: CDR1 MGHRA, CDR2 YSYEKL. This CDR3 has 16 residues. This CDR3 reads CASSHRAQYRNQPQHF. For the CDR3, the DNA is TGCGCCAGCAGCCACCGAGCACAATATCGCAATCAGCCCCAGCATTTT.

V usage is TRBV20-1 and J usage is TRBJ2-1; possibly TRBD2 for D (6 bases). The length of the CDR3 is 16 residues. CDR1 is DFQATT, CDR2 SNEGSKA, per germline (reference sequence). V dropped 3 bases and J dropped 0 bases, with 15 bases sitting between them. CDR3 nucleotides: TGCAGTGCTAGTCAGCTAGCGACAAGCTCCTACAATGAGCAGTTCTTC. This codes for CSASQLATSSYNEQFF.

This clonotype was detected ten times or more. V is TRBV5-1 and J is TRBJ2-1; D not resolved. V gave up 3 bases and J gave up 5 bases, with 12 bases separating them. The CDR3 length is 14 residues. The germline V gene encodes CDR1 SGHRS and CDR2 YFSETQ. This CDR3 is CASSSTWLDNEQFF. In DNA form, the CDR3 reads TGCGCCAGCAGCTCCACGTGGCTGGACAATGAGCAGTTCTTC.

The chain is built from TRBV12-3 or TRBV12-4 and TRBJ1-2; D ambiguous. This CDR3 contains 13 residues. V dropped 3 bases and J dropped 4 bases, with 9 bases sitting between them. This chain's CDR3 is CASSFVDSYGYTF. The CDR3 DNA reads as TGTGCCAGCAGTTTCGTTGATTCCTATGGCTACACCTTC.

V usage is TRBV3-1 and J usage is TRBJ2-1; the match to TRBD2 covers 7 bases. Looked up from germline, CDR1 is LGHDT and CDR2 is YNNKEL (reference sequence). The ends lost 1 base at V and 7 bases at J; junction bases unmatched: 10. The CDR3 totals 16 residues. In nucleotides, the CDR3 is TGTGCCAGCAGCCAAGTCCTACCGGGGGGTAGGAATGAGCAGTTCTTC. Translation gives CASSQVLPGGRNEQFF.

This clonotype occurred a few times. V and J are TRBV9 and TRBJ2-1, with D maybe TRBD2 (6 bases). This CDR3 region has 15 residues. Germline CDR1 is SGDLS and CDR2 is YYNGEE. V was clipped by 4 bases and J by 4 bases, with 15 bases between them. CDR3 amino acids: CASSPSVGGYNEQFF. CDR3 nucleotides: TGTGCCAGCAGCCCCTCAGTGGGGGGTTACAATGAGCAGTTCTTC. Drawing the rest from reference TRBV9 and TRBJ2-1, the complete variable domain is DSGVTQTPKHLITATGQRVTLRCSPRSGDLSVYWYQQSLDQGLQFLIQYYNGEERAKGNILERFSAQQFPDLHSELNLSSLELGDSALYFCASSPSVGGYNEQFFGPGTRLTVL.

V and J are TRBV20-1 and TRBJ2-5; TRBD1 matches 7 bases. The ends lost 0 bases at V and 2 bases at J; junction bases unmatched: 6. Per the germline V gene, CDR1 is DFQATT and CDR2 is SNEGSKA (reference sequence). The CDR3 is made up of 15 amino acids. Written as DNA, the CDR3 is TGCAGTGCTAGAGACCTGACAGGGAAACAAGAGACCCAGTACTTC. Translation gives CSARDLTGKQETQYF.